Listed here are 10 T cell receptor beta chains from one sample, sequenced in a study of control samples from healthy donors and cancer patients (dated by TCRdb to 2018 to 2021). To prepare the library, the immunoSEQ multiplex PCR assay was applied. TCRdb re-hosts the immuneACCESS table, in-frame sequences only. Its copies lack some clones; in the studies checked, an unresolved V gene accounts for under half of them, and the cause for the rest is not known. For this sample there are approximately 180,000 clones; 75% to 95% appear just once. The ten top clones hold just over 2% of the sample. The sequenced sample was blood. Receptors were obtained from a woman in her 40s in good health.

V gene TRBV7-6 combines with J gene TRBJ1-4; D is unclear. Per the germline V gene, CDR1 is SGHVS and CDR2 is FNYEAQ. The CDR3 sequence is 11 residues long. The V end lost 5 bases, the J end lost 3 bases, and 1 base lay between the germline ends. DNA of the CDR3: TGTGCCAGCAGCGCTAATGAAAAACTGTTTTTT. It codes for CASSANEKLFF.

This clone occurred a few times. The CDR3 DNA reads as TGTGCCAGCTACCTGACAGGCTCCTACACCGGGGAGCTGTTTTTT. This sequence encodes CASYLTGSYTGELFF. This sequence joins TRBV18 and TRBJ2-2; TRBD1 might be the D (6 bases). V was trimmed by 7 bases and J by 3 bases, leaving 15 bases between them. CDR3 length equals 15 residues. Germline CDR1 KGHSH, CDR2 LQKENI.

The V call is TRBV18, the J call TRBJ1-4, with 7 positions matching TRBD1. CDR1 is KGHSH and CDR2 is LQKENI in the germline V gene. Trimming took 4 bases from V and 0 from J; bases not matched to a gene: 5. This CDR3 has 16 amino acids. CDR3 region: CASSLIGQATNEKLFF. For the CDR3, the DNA is TGTGCCAGCTCACTTATCGGACAGGCAACTAATGAAAAACTGTTTTTT.

The V gene is TRBV11-2, the J gene TRBJ1-2; D not resolved. CDR1 SGHAT and CDR2 FQNNGV come from the germline V gene. CDR3 length: 14 residues. The V end lost 2 bases, the J end lost 6 bases, and 13 bases lay between the germline ends. For the CDR3, the DNA is TGTGCCAGCAGCTTATCCGCCGAGCTCCATGGCTACACCTTC. Protein sequence: CASSLSAELHGYTF.

The chain joins TRBV10-2 to TRBJ2-7; D not certain. The ends were cut back, 6 bases at V and 2 bases at J, with 11 bases in the middle. The CDR3 is made up of 13 amino acids. The germline gives CDR1 WSHSY, CDR2 SAAADI. CDR3 in amino acids: CASSKASTYEQYF. Here the CDR3 DNA reads TGCGCCAGCAGCAAGGCGTCAACCTACGAGCAGTACTTC.

The chain joins TRBV9 to TRBJ1-2; D perhaps matches TRBD1 (6 bases). The germline V gene has CDR1 SGDLS and CDR2 YYNGEE. This CDR3 is built from 16 residues. The V end was cut by 5 bases, the J end by 4 bases, with 21 bases between. The CDR3 DNA follows: TGTGCCAGCAGTAAGATTGGTGGGGGCTCGATCTATGGCTACACCTTC. Protein: CASSKIGGGSIYGYTF.

The chain joins TRBV4-1 to TRBJ1-2; TRBD1 aligns across 7 bases. V trimming: 4 bases; J trimming: 5 bases; junction bases outside the gene matches: 16. The CDR3 has 17 residues. CDR1 MGHRA and CDR2 YSYEKL come from the germline V gene. CDR3 in DNA: TGCGCCAGCAGCCTCTGGGCTGGGGAGGGGGCAGGTTATGGCTACACCTTC. Its translation: CASSLWAGEGAGYGYTF.

The DNA for the CDR3 is TGTGCCAGCTCACTTACCGGGACGGGGAATTCACCCCTCCACTTT. This encodes CASSLTGTGNSPLHF. V usage is TRBV18 and J usage is TRBJ1-6; tentatively, D is TRBD1 (5 bases). The CDR3 is made up of 15 amino acids. The V and J ends lost 4 bases and 7 bases respectively, with 14 bases between them. CDR1 and CDR2 from the germline V gene are KGHSH and LQKENI.

The rearrangement uses TRBV7-8 and TRBJ1-3, with D perhaps matching TRBD1 (5 bases). Looked up from germline, CDR1 is SGHVS and CDR2 is FQNEAQ. This CDR3 spans 20 amino acids. Trimming shortened V by 4 bases and J by 2 bases, and 27 bases separated the two germline ends. The CDR3 sequence: CASSSTLGDEPLGPGNTIYF. CDR3 bases: TGTGCCAGCAGCTCAACGCTGGGGGATGAACCTCTGGGGCCTGGAAACACCATATATTTT. Variable domain in full (rest from reference TRBV7-8 and TRBJ1-3): GAGVSQSPRYKVAKRGQDVALRCDPISGHVSLFWYQQALGQGPEFLTYFQNEAQLDKSGLPSDRFFAERPEGSVSTLKIQRTQQEDSAVYLCASSSTLGDEPLGPGNTIYFGEGSWLTVV.

The CDR3, as DNA: TGTGCCAGCACCCTAAGTGTACGTGGCTACACCTTC. As protein: CASTLSVRGYTF. V usage is TRBV7-2 and J usage is TRBJ1-2, with no clear D. CDR1 and CDR2 (germline): SGHTA, FQGNSA. The CDR3 has 12 amino acids. The V gene lost 7 bases and the J gene lost 7 bases, with 13 bases spanning the gap.